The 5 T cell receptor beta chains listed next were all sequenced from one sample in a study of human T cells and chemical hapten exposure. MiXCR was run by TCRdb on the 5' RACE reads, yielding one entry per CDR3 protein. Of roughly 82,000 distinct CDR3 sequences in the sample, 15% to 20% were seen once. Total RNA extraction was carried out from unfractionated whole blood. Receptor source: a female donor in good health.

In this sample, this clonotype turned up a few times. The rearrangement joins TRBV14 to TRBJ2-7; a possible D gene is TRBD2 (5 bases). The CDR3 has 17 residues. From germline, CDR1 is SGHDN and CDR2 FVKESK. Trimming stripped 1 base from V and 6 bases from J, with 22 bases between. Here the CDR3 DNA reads TGTGCCAGCAGCCAAGCAGCGACGAGTTGGAGTACTAGCGAGCAGTACTTC. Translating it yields CASSQAATSWSTSEQYF.

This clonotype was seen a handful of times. As DNA, the CDR3 is TGCGCCAGTGATCGGGGCGGGGGGGAGACTGAAGCTTTCTTT. Protein sequence: CASDRGGGETEAFF. The rearrangement links TRBV5-1 to TRBJ1-1; maybe TRBD1 (5 bases). Germline CDR1 reads SGHRS; CDR2 reads YFSETQ. V lost 8 bases and J lost 5, with 19 bases in between. CDR3 length: 14 amino acids.

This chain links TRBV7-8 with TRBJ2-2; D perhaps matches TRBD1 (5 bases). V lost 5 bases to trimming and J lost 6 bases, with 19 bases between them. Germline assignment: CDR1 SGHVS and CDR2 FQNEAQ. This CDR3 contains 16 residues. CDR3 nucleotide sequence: TGTGCCAGCAGCGAGAGTCCAGGGTATGGTGCCGGGGAGCTGTTTTTT. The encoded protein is CASSESPGYGAGELFF.

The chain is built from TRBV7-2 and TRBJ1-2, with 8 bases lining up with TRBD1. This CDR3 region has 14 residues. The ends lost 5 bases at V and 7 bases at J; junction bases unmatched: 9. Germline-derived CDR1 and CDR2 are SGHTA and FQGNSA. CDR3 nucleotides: TGTGCCAGCAGCCCTTCGACAGGGGAGAGTGGCTACACCTTC. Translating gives CASSPSTGESGYTF.

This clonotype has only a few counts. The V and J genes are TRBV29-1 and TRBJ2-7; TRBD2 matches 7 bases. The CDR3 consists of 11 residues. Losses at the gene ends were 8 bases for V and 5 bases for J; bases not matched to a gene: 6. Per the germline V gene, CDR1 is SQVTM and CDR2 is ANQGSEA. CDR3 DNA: TGCAGCACTAAAACTAGCGACGAGCAGTACTTC. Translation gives CSTKTSDEQYF.